One sample yielded the 32 T cell receptor beta chains listed below, sequenced in a study of CD8 T cells in Susac syndrome. When the RNA was reverse transcribed, random hexamers were used with an input of roughly 0.5 to 1 ug. TCRdb re-called the immunoSEQ multiplex PCR reads with MiXCR, one entry per CDR3 protein. Of 120,000 or so distinct CDR3 sequences in the sample, 94% were seen once. The specimen sequenced was CD4+ T cells from PBMCs. The receptor source for this set is a human donor in good health.

V usage is TRBV12-3 or TRBV12-4 and J usage is TRBJ1-5; 8 nucleotides line up with TRBD1. Trimming took 3 bases from V and 6 from J; bases not matched to a gene: 4. The CDR3 is 14 amino acids. The CDR3 coding sequence is TGTGCCAGCAGTTTTGCAGGGGGCCGTCAGCCCCAGCATTTT. It specifies CASSFAGGRQPQHF.

The CDR3 nucleotides read TGTGCCAGCAGCTTAGGACAGGGACACACCCGGGATGGCTACACCTTC. It specifies CASSLGQGHTRDGYTF. The genes are TRBV5-4 and TRBJ1-2; 8 bases map to TRBD1. The V gene end was trimmed by 2 bases and the J gene end by 6 bases; junction bases not matched to a gene: 12. Germline-derived CDR1 and CDR2 are SGHNT and YYREEE (reference sequence). This CDR3 has 16 residues.

J is TRBJ2-3 and V is TRBV18; 11 bases fit TRBD2. Germline V gene lookup returns CDR1 KGHSH and CDR2 LQKENI. V dropped 2 bases and J dropped 0; count of bases not matched to a gene: 4. The CDR3 loop spans 17 amino acids. The chain's CDR3 is CASSPMGLAASTDTQYF. The CDR3, as DNA: TGTGCCAGCTCACCAATGGGACTAGCGGCTAGCACAGATACGCAGTATTTT.

The DNA of the CDR3 is TGTGCCAGTAGTATGGCGGGGACTGAGCAGTTCTTC. Translating it yields CASSMAGTEQFF. The chain combines TRBV19 with TRBJ2-1; D may be TRBD2 (6 bases). Germline CDR1 reads LNHDA; CDR2 reads SQIVND (reference sequence). The CDR3 length is 12 residues. Trimming cost V 3 bases and J 9 bases, with 9 bases left between them. Full variable domain (missing parts from reference TRBV19 and TRBJ2-1): DGGITQSPKYLFRKEGQNVTLSCEQNLNHDAMYWYRQDPGQGLRLIYYSQIVNDFQKGDIAEGYSVSREKKESFPLTVTSAQKNPTAFYLCASSMAGTEQFFGPGTRLTVL.

The rearrangement uses TRBV28 and TRBJ2-3; D is undetermined. The V and J ends lost 6 bases and 4 bases respectively, with 8 bases between them. CDR1 and CDR2 from the germline V gene are MDHEN and SYDVKM. CDR3 length: 12 residues. CDR3 sequence: CASSLDADTQYF. The CDR3 DNA reads as TGTGCCAGCAGCTTGGACGCAGATACGCAGTATTTT.

The chain employs TRBV5-1 and TRBJ2-5, with 8 positions matching TRBD1. The CDR3 runs 13 residues. J lost 4 bases, V lost 6 bases, and 5 bases had no gene match. Per germline, CDR1 SGHRS and CDR2 YFSETQ. CDR3: CASIGRGRETQYF. The CDR3, as DNA: TGCGCCAGCATAGGCAGGGGGCGAGAGACCCAGTACTTC.

This chain connects TRBV6-2 or TRBV6-3 to TRBJ2-7, with D maybe TRBD1 (6 bases). Germline lookup yields CDR1 MNHEY and CDR2 SVGEGT. V lost 0 bases to trimming and J lost 3 bases, with 12 bases between them. The CDR3 has 15 amino acids. The CDR3 sequence: CASSYSWGPHYEQYF. CDR3 nucleotides: TGTGCCAGCAGTTACTCGTGGGGGCCCCACTACGAGCAGTACTTC.

The rearrangement links TRBV6-5 to TRBJ1-1; D not resolved. CDR3 size: 15 residues. Germline V CDR1 and CDR2: MNHEY, SVGAGI. The V and J ends lost 0 bases and 0 bases respectively, with 8 bases between them. The CDR3 loop reads CASSYSFGMNTEAFF. The CDR3 DNA reads TGTGCCAGCAGTTACTCGTTTGGGATGAACACTGAAGCTTTCTTT.

This clonotype appeared a single time. The J gene is TRBJ2-3, the V gene TRBV30; D unresolved. The CDR3 totals 12 residues. CDR1 is GTSNPN, CDR2 SVGIG, per germline (reference sequence). The V gene lost 1 base and the J gene lost 5 bases, with 7 bases spanning the gap. The CDR3 sequence is CAWSGGGDTQYF. CDR3 coding DNA: TGTGCCTGGAGTGGGGGTGGAGATACGCAGTATTTT.

CDR3 amino acids: CSASGSEETQYF. In nucleotides, the CDR3 is TGCAGTGCTAGCGGGAGTGAAGAGACCCAGTACTTC. V is TRBV20-1 and J is TRBJ2-5; the D gene is possibly TRBD2 (6 bases). Germline V gives CDR1 DFQATT, CDR2 SNEGSKA (reference sequence). The CDR3 is 12 amino acids. V lost 3 bases and J 3 bases, leaving 8 bases between the germline ends.

This rearrangement joins TRBV7-9 to TRBJ1-1; the D gene is possibly TRBD1 (6 bases). V lost 5 bases and J 7 bases, leaving 11 bases between the germline ends. The CDR3 loop spans 12 amino acids. From germline, CDR1 is SEHNR and CDR2 FQNEAQ (reference sequence). Written as DNA, the CDR3 is TGTGCCAGCAGCATGGGGGGGCTTGAAGCTTTCTTT. It is translated as CASSMGGLEAFF.

This rearrangement joins TRBV19 to TRBJ2-1; 8 bases match TRBD1. Germline V lookup: CDR1 LNHDA, CDR2 SQIVND (reference sequence). The CDR3 contains 16 residues. V dropped 5 bases and J dropped 6; count of bases not matched to a gene: 12. CDR3 nucleotide sequence: TGTGCCAGTAGTCTCCAACCGGGACAGGATGTCAATGAGCAGTTCTTC. Encoded protein: CASSLQPGQDVNEQFF.

J is TRBJ2-5 and V is TRBV29-1; the D gene could be TRBD1 or TRBD2 (6 bases each). The CDR3 loop spans 13 amino acids. From germline, CDR1 is SQVTM and CDR2 ANQGSEA. Between the trimmed V and J ends, which lost 7 bases and 5 bases, there was a span of 17 bases. The CDR3 spells CSGDSGAGETQYF. CDR3 sequence (DNA): TGCAGCGGAGACTCGGGGGCGGGGGAGACCCAGTACTTC.

This clonotype came up once. This chain uses TRBV6-5 with TRBJ2-7, with unresolved D. Trimming removed 7 bases from V and 4 bases from J, with 17 bases in between. The germline V gene has CDR1 MNHEY and CDR2 SVGAGI. The CDR3 contains 14 residues. The CDR3 sequence: CASMRATSDYEQYF. The CDR3 DNA is TGTGCCAGCATGCGCGCCACTTCAGATTACGAGCAGTACTTC.

This clonotype was found a few times. CDR3 sequence: CASSLTGGQETQYF. Written as DNA, the CDR3 is TGTGCCAGCAGCTTGACAGGGGGCCAAGAGACCCAGTACTTC. V usage is TRBV7-9 and J usage is TRBJ2-5; 9 positions match TRBD1. The junction had 0 bases not matched to a gene; V was cut back by 3 bases and J by 1 base. This CDR3 has 14 residues. The V gene's germline CDR1 is SEHNR and CDR2 FQNEAQ (reference sequence). The full variable domain, its missing parts supplied by reference TRBV7-9 and TRBJ2-5, is DTGVSQNPRHKITKRGQNVTFRCDPISEHNRLYWYRQTLGQGPEFLTYFQNEAQLEKSRLLSDRFSAERPKGSFSTLEIQRTEQGDSAMYLCASSLTGGQETQYFGPGTRLLVL.

The chain links TRBV11-2 to TRBJ1-1, with D possibly matching TRBD1 (5 bases). V shed 7 bases and J shed 0 bases, with 24 bases lying between them. The germline gives CDR1 SGHAT, CDR2 FQNNGV. This CDR3 is built from 18 residues. CDR3 protein: CASTWAPAAMGLNTEAFF. In nucleotides, the CDR3 is TGTGCCAGCACTTGGGCTCCCGCAGCAATGGGGCTGAACACTGAAGCTTTCTTT.

The chain carries TRBV7-9 and TRBJ2-7, with D possibly matching TRBD1 (5 bases). The CDR3 contains 13 residues. The germline V gene has CDR1 SEHNR and CDR2 FQNEAQ (reference sequence). Trimming removed 5 bases at V and 5 bases at J, with 13 bases between. CDR3 region: CASSTQGVNEQYF. DNA for the CDR3: TGTGCCAGCAGCACCCAAGGGGTGAACGAGCAGTACTTC.

The chain employs TRBV12-3 or TRBV12-4 and TRBJ1-5; D might be TRBD1 (5 bases). The CDR3 sequence is 16 residues long. Between the trimmed V and J ends, which lost 4 bases and 7 bases, there was a span of 20 bases. CDR3 nucleotides: TGTGCCAGCAGTTCGGGGGGAGGAAGGGATAACCAGCCCCAGCATTTT. Translation gives CASSSGGGRDNQPQHF.

This rearrangement joins TRBV28 to TRBJ2-5; possibly TRBD2 for D (5 bases). Looked up from germline, CDR1 is MDHEN and CDR2 is SYDVKM. This CDR3 is built from 14 residues. Trimming pared 3 bases from V and 5 bases from J, leaving 13 bases between. The CDR3 protein is CASSFALALETQYF. The DNA for the CDR3 is TGTGCCAGCAGTTTCGCGCTAGCCCTCGAGACCCAGTACTTC. The full variable domain, its missing parts supplied by reference TRBV28 and TRBJ2-5, is DVKVTQSSRYLVKRTGEKVFLECVQDMDHENMFWYRQDPGLGLRLIYFSYDVKMKEKGDIPEGYSVSREKKERFSLILESASTNQTSMYLCASSFALALETQYFGPGTRLLVL.

V usage is TRBV2 and J usage is TRBJ1-5; D gene unclear. The ends were cut back, 1 base at V and 1 base at J, with 2 bases in the middle. The CDR3 contains 13 residues. Germline loops: CDR1 SNHLY, CDR2 FYNNEI. The CDR3, as DNA: TGTGCCAGCAGTGAAGAGAGCAATCAGCCCCAGCATTTT. Translation gives CASSEESNQPQHF.

The V call is TRBV6-1, the J call TRBJ1-6, with 8 bases fitting TRBD1. The CDR3 covers 15 residues. V shed 6 bases, J shed 6 bases, and the junction held 7 bases outside the gene matches. CDR1 and CDR2 from the germline V gene are MNHNS and SASEGT. The CDR3 DNA sequence: TGTGCCAGCAGCGGAGGGACAGGCGCTAATTCACCCCTCCACTTT. It encodes CASSGGTGANSPLHF.

The genes are TRBV5-1 and TRBJ2-7, with 8 bases aligning to TRBD2. CDR3 length equals 17 residues. Germline CDR1 is SGHRS and CDR2 is YFSETQ. The V segment lost 0 bases and the J segment 6 bases; nucleotides outside the gene matches: 14. The DNA for the CDR3 is TGCGCCAGCAGCTTGGTAAGCCTGACTAGCGCCCCTGGCGAGCAGTACTTC. Translated: CASSLVSLTSAPGEQYF. The whole variable domain, filled in from reference TRBV5-1 and TRBJ2-7, reads KAGVTQTPRYLIKTRGQQVTLSCSPISGHRSVSWYQQTPGQGLQFLFEYFSETQRNKGNFPGRFSGRQFSNSRSEMNVSTLELGDSALYLCASSLVSLTSAPGEQYFGPGTRLTVT.

V and J are TRBV30 and TRBJ1-5, with D tentatively TRBD1 (5 bases). The CDR3 has 13 amino acids. The germline V and J ends were trimmed by 8 bases and 6 bases, with 17 bases remaining between them. CDR1 and CDR2 (germline): GTSNPN, SVGIG (reference sequence). The CDR3 DNA reads as TGTGCCGCTCGGGGGAGGGGAGGTCAGCCCCAGCATTTT. This gives the protein CAARGRGGQPQHF.

CDR3 protein: CASSVGALSGNTIYF. CDR3 in DNA: TGTGCCAGCAGCGTAGGGGCTCTCTCTGGAAACACCATATATTTT. The chain joins TRBV9 to TRBJ1-3; no clear D gene. This CDR3 region has 15 residues. In germline, CDR1 is SGDLS, CDR2 YYNGEE. V was clipped by 0 bases and J by 0 bases, with 7 bases between them.

This chain joins TRBV23-1 and TRBJ2-2, with D unclear. TRBV23-1 falls under the ORF class, with uncertain function. The CDR3 runs 15 residues. V was clipped by 0 bases and J by 3 bases, with 8 bases between them. CDR3 sequence (DNA): TGCGCCAGCAGTCAATCCGGGCCTGACACCGGGGAGCTGTTTTTT. Amino acid sequence: CASSQSGPDTGELFF.

This clonotype was recorded once. This rearrangement joins TRBV19 to TRBJ2-1; D is unresolved. The CDR3 is 15 amino acids. Trimming pared 9 bases from V and 0 bases from J, leaving 15 bases between. Germline lookup yields CDR1 LNHDA and CDR2 SQIVND (reference sequence). The CDR3 nucleotides read TGTGCCAGCAGGTTAAGCTCCCTCTCCTACAATGAGCAGTTCTTC. Protein product: CASRLSSLSYNEQFF.

This chain joins TRBV15 and TRBJ2-1; TRBD2 aligns across 8 bases. J gave up 6 bases and V 0 bases, and 7 bases lay outside the gene matches. Per germline, CDR1 LNHNV and CDR2 YYDKDF (reference sequence). This CDR3 spans 16 amino acids. Here the CDR3 DNA reads TGTGCCACCAGCAGAGATGTGGGGACTAGGGGCAATGAGCAGTTCTTC. The encoded protein is CATSRDVGTRGNEQFF.

J is TRBJ2-1 and V is TRBV3-1; no firm D call. V was trimmed by 0 bases and J by 8 bases, leaving 11 bases between them. The germline CDR1 and CDR2 sequences are LGHDT and YNNKEL (reference sequence). This CDR3 region has 14 residues. The CDR3 region has the DNA TGTGCCAGCAGCCAAGAGGGTCATTCGGATGAGCAGTTCTTC. Translating gives CASSQEGHSDEQFF.

The chain links TRBV6-2 or TRBV6-3 to TRBJ2-1, with TRBD2 identical over 9 bases. J was trimmed by 6 bases and V by 5 bases; bases with no gene match: 8. CDR3 size: 15 residues. Germline CDR1 is MNHEY and CDR2 is SVGEGT. CDR3 protein: CASSPAGLAFNEQFF. The CDR3 bases are TGTGCCAGCAGTCCGGCGGGACTAGCTTTCAATGAGCAGTTCTTC.

The V call is TRBV7-9, the J call TRBJ2-7; the D gene is possibly TRBD2 (5 bases). V was pared by 4 bases and J by 4 bases, with 17 bases between. This CDR3 has 15 residues. Germline V gives CDR1 SEHNR, CDR2 FQNEAQ (reference sequence). The CDR3 coding sequence is TGTGCCAGCAGCTCACCGAACCTCGGGGATTACGAGCAGTACTTC. This translates into CASSSPNLGDYEQYF.

The chain has TRBV5-1 and TRBJ2-5; TRBD2 agrees at 12 bases. After removal of 3 bases from V and 3 bases from J, the junction contained 9 bases not matched to a gene. CDR1 is SGHRS and CDR2 is YFSETQ in the germline V gene. This CDR3 comprises 17 residues. For the CDR3, the DNA is TGCGCCAGCAGCTCGTTTGGGCTAGCGGGAGGGGAAGAGACCCAGTACTTC. This sequence encodes CASSSFGLAGGEETQYF. The full variable domain, in which reference TRBV5-1 and TRBJ2-5 provide the parts outside the CDR3, is KAGVTQTPRYLIKTRGQQVTLSCSPISGHRSVSWYQQTPGQGLQFLFEYFSETQRNKGNFPGRFSGRQFSNSRSEMNVSTLELGDSALYLCASSSFGLAGGEETQYFGPGTRLLVL.

The rearrangement links TRBV3-1 to TRBJ2-7, with D unresolved. The CDR3 runs 15 residues. The V end lost 1 base, the J end lost 0 bases, and 10 bases lay between the germline ends. Germline CDR1 reads LGHDT; CDR2 reads YNNKEL (reference sequence). CDR3 sequence: CASSQVPVSSYEQYF. As DNA, the CDR3 is TGTGCCAGCAGCCAAGTACCAGTGAGCTCCTACGAGCAGTACTTC.